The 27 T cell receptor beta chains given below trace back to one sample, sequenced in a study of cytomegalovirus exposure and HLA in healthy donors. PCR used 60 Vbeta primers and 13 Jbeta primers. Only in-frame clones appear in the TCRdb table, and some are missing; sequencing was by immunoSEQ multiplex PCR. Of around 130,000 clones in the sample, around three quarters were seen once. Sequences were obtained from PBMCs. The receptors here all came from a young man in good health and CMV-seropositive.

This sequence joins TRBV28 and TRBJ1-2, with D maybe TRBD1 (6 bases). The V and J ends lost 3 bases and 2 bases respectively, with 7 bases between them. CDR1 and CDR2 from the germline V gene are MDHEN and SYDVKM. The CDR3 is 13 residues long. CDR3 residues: CASSFGQNYGYTF. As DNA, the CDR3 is TGTGCCAGCAGTTTTGGACAGAACTATGGCTACACCTTC.

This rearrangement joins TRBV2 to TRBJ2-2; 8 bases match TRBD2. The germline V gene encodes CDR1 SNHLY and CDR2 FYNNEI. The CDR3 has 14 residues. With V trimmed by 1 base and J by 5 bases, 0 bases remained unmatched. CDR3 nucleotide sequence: TGTGCCAGCAGTGAAGGACTAGCGACCGGGGAGCTGTTTTTT. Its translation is CASSEGLATGELFF.

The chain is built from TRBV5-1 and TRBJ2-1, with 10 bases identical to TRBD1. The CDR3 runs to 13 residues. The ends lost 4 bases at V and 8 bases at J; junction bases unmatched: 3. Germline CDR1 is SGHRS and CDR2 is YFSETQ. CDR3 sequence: CASSGGTGDEQFF. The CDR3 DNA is TGCGCCAGCAGCGGGGGGACAGGGGATGAGCAGTTCTTC. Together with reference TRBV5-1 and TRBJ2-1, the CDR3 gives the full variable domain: KAGVTQTPRYLIKTRGQQVTLSCSPISGHRSVSWYQQTPGQGLQFLFEYFSETQRNKGNFPGRFSGRQFSNSRSEMNVSTLELGDSALYLCASSGGTGDEQFFGPGTRLTVL.

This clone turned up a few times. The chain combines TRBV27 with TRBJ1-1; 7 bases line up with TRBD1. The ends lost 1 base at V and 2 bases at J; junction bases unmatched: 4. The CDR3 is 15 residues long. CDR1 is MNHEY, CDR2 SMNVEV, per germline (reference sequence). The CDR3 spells CASSLWGQTNTEAFF. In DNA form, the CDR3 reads TGTGCCAGCAGTTTATGGGGACAGACAAACACTGAAGCTTTCTTT.

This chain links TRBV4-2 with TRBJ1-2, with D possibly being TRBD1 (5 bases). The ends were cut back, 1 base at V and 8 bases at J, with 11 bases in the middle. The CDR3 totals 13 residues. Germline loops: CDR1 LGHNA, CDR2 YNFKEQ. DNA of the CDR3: TGTGCCAGCAGCCAAGGGGGGGGTTTAGGCTACACCTTC. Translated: CASSQGGGLGYTF.

CDR3 in DNA: TGCAGCGTTGTGGCAGGGAATGGCTACACCTTC. Translated, it gives CSVVAGNGYTF. This sequence joins TRBV29-1 and TRBJ1-2; D possibly corresponds to TRBD1 (5 bases). There are 11 residues in the CDR3. The germline V gene has CDR1 SQVTM and CDR2 ANQGSEA. V lost 4 bases, J lost 6 bases, and 9 bases lay in between.

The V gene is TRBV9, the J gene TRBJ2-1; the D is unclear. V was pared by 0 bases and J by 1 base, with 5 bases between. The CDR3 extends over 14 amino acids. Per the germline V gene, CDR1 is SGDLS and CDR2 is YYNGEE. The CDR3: CASSVEPSYNEQFF. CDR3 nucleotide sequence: TGTGCCAGCAGCGTAGAGCCATCCTACAATGAGCAGTTCTTC.

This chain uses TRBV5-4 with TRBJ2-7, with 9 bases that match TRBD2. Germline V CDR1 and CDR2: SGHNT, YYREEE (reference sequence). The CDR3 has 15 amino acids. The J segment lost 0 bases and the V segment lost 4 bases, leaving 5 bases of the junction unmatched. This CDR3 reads CASSRGGASSYEQYF. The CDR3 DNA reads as TGTGCCAGCAGCCGCGGGGGGGCCTCCTCCTACGAGCAGTACTTC.

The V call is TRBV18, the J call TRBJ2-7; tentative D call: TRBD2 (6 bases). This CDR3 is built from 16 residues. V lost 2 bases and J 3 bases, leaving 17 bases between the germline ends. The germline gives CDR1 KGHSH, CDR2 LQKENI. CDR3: CASSPTGPWTNYEQYF. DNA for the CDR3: TGTGCCAGCTCACCAACCGGTCCGTGGACTAACTACGAGCAGTACTTC.

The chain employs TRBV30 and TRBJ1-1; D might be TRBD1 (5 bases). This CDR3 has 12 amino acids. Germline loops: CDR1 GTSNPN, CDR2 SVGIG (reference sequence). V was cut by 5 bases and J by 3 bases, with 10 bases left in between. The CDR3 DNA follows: TGTGCCTGGGACAGCCCAGACACTGAAGCTTTCTTT. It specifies CAWDSPDTEAFF.

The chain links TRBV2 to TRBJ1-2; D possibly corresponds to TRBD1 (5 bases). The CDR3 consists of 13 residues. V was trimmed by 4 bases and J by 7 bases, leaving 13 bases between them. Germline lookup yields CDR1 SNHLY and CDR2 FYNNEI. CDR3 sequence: CASSGGLGFGYTF. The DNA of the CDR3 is TGTGCCAGCAGTGGGGGACTCGGGTTTGGCTACACCTTC.

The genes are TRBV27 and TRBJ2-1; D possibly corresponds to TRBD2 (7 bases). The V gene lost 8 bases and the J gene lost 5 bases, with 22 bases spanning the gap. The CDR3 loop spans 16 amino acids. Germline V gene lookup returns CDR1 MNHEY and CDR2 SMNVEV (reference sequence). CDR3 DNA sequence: TGTGCCAGCCAATCATTAGGACTAGGGGGGGACAATGAGCAGTTCTTC. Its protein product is CASQSLGLGGDNEQFF.

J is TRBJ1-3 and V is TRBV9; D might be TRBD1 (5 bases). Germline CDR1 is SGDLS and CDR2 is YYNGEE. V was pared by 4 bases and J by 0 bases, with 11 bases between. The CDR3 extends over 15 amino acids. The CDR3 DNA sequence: TGTGCCAGCAGCCCCACAGGAGCCTCTGGAAACACCATATATTTT. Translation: CASSPTGASGNTIYF.

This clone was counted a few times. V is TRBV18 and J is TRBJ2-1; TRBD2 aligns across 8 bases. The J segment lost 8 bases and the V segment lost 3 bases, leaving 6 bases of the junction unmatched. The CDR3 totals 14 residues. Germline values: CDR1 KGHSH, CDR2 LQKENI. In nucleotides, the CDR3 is TGTGCCAGCTCACCCGGACTAGCTCAGGATGAGCAGTTCTTC. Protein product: CASSPGLAQDEQFF. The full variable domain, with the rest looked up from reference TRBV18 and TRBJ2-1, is NAGVMQNPRHLVRRRGQEARLRCSPMKGHSHVYWYRQLPEEGLKFMVYLQKENIIDESGMPKERFSAEFPKEGPSILRIQQVVRGDSAAYFCASSPGLAQDEQFFGPGTRLTVL.

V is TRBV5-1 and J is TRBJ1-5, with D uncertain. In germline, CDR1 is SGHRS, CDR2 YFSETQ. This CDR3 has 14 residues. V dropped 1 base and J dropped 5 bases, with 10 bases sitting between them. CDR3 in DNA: TGCGCCAGCAGCTTGTCTGGGCTCCATCAGCCCCAGCATTTT. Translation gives CASSLSGLHQPQHF. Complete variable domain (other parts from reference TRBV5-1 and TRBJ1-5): KAGVTQTPRYLIKTRGQQVTLSCSPISGHRSVSWYQQTPGQGLQFLFEYFSETQRNKGNFPGRFSGRQFSNSRSEMNVSTLELGDSALYLCASSLSGLHQPQHFGDGTRLSIL.

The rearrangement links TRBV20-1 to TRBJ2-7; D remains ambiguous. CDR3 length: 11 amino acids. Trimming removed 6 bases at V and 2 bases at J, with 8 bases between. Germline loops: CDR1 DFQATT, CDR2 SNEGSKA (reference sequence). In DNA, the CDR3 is TGCAGTGCCGCCCACACCTACGAGCAGTACTTC. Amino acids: CSAAHTYEQYF.

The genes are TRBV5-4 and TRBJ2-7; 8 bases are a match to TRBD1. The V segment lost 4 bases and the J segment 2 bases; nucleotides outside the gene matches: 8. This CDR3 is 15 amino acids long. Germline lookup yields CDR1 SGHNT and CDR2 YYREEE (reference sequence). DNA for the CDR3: TGTGCCAGCAGCACTCTGACAGGGGTACCCTACGAGCAGTACTTC. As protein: CASSTLTGVPYEQYF.

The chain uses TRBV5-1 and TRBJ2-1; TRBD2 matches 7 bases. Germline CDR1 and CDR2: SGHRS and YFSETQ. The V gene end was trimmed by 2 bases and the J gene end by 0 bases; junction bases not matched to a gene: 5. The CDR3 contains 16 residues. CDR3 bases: TGCGCCAGCAGCTTTCCGCGGGGGAGCTCCTACAATGAGCAGTTCTTC. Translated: CASSFPRGSSYNEQFF. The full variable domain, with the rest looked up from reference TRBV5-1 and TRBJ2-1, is KAGVTQTPRYLIKTRGQQVTLSCSPISGHRSVSWYQQTPGQGLQFLFEYFSETQRNKGNFPGRFSGRQFSNSRSEMNVSTLELGDSALYLCASSFPRGSSYNEQFFGPGTRLTVL.

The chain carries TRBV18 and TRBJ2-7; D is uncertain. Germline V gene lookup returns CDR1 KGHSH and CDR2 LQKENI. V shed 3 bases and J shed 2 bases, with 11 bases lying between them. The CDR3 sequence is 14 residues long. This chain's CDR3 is CASSPDLRPYEQYF. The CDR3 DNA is TGTGCCAGCTCACCCGACTTGAGACCCTACGAGCAGTACTTC.

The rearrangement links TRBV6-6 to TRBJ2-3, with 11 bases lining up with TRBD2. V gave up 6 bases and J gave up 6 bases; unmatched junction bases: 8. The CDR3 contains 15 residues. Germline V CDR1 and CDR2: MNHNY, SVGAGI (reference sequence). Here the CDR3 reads CASSQTSGMADTQYF. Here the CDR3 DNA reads TGTGCCAGCAGCCAGACTAGCGGGATGGCCGATACGCAGTATTTT.

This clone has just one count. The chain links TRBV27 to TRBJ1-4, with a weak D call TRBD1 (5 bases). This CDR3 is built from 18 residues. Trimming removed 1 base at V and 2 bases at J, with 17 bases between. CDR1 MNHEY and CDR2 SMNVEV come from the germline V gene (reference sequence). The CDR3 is CASSLFGGVGGTNEKLFF. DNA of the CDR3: TGTGCCAGCAGTTTATTCGGCGGGGTGGGGGGGACTAATGAAAAACTGTTTTTT.

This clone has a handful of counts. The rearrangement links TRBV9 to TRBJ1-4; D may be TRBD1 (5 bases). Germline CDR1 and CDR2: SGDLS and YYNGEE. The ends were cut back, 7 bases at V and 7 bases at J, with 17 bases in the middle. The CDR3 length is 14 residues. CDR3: CASGTGTVGEKLFF. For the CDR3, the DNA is TGTGCCAGCGGAACAGGTACCGTGGGTGAAAAACTGTTTTTT.

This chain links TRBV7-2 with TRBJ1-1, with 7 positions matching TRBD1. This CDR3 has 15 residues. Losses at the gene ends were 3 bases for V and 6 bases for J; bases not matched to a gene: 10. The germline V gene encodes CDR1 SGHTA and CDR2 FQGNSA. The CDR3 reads CASSLGTVIMAEAFF. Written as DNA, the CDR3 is TGTGCCAGCAGCTTGGGGACAGTGATTATGGCTGAAGCTTTCTTT.

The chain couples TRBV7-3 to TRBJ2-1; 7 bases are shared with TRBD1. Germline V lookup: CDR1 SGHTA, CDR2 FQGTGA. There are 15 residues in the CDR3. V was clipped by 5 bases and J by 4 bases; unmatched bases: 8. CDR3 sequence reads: CASSPTGSDYNEQFF. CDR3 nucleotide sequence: TGTGCCAGCAGCCCGACAGGGTCGGATTACAATGAGCAGTTCTTC.

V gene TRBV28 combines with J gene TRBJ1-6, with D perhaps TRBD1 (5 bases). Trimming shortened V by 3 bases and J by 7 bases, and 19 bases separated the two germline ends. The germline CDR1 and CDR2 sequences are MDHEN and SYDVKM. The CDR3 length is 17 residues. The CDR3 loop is CASSLGLGLEGNSPLHF. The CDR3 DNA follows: TGTGCCAGCAGTTTGGGACTGGGACTTGAGGGAAATTCACCCCTCCACTTT.

The CDR3 here is CASRADRGSYEQYF. Here the CDR3 DNA reads TGTGCCAGCAGAGCTGACAGGGGGTCGTACGAGCAGTACTTC. The chain has TRBV6-1 and TRBJ2-7; 9 bases map to TRBD1. This CDR3 contains 14 residues. J gave up 4 bases and V 6 bases, and 7 bases lay outside the gene matches. The germline V gene encodes CDR1 MNHNS and CDR2 SASEGT.

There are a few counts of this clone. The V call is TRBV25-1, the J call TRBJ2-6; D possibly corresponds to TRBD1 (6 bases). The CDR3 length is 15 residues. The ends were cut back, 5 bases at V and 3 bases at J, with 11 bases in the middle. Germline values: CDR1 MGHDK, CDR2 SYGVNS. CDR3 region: CASSKTGRGANVLTF. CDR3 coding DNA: TGTGCCAGCAGTAAAACAGGGCGTGGGGCCAACGTCCTGACTTTC.